These 30 T cell receptor beta chains originate from one sample sequenced in a study of human T cells and chemical hapten exposure (dated by TCRdb to 2020 to 2023). Libraries were built with RACE. Sequencer: NextSeq 500. Using fastp at Q25 and MiXCR, TCRdb reprocessed the public reads and kept productive beta chains. A single entry per CDR3 protein holds the most common genes and DNA from its merged rows. This sample lists about 68,000 distinct CDR3 sequences; about a tenth were detected once. In total, the top ten clones hold about 5.2% of the sample. This specimen's time point label, interpreted: pre-sensitization, week 0. Sample treatment or condition, as interpreted from the label and publication: therapeutic diphenylcyclopropenone sensitization with weekly scalp DPC. The sequencing used whole blood, collected in connection with sensitization to the hapten diphenylcyclopropenone (DPC). The source of these receptors is a woman between 50 and 59 years old with alopecia areata. Some clones in this sample may be carry-over from other donors' samples.

This clonotype was counted at least ten times. This chain uses TRBV2 with TRBJ2-7; 9 nucleotides align to TRBD1. With V trimmed by 8 bases and J by 0 bases, 8 bases remained unmatched. Germline lookup yields CDR1 SNHLY and CDR2 FYNNEI. The CDR3 contains 15 residues. The CDR3 loop reads CASRGQGPISYEQYF. The CDR3 DNA reads as TGTGCCAGCCGAGGACAGGGGCCTATCTCCTACGAGCAGTACTTC.

J is TRBJ2-1 and V is TRBV20-1, with D perhaps matching TRBD2 (6 bases). This CDR3 is 14 amino acids long. Trimming took 5 bases from V and 10 from J, leaving 21 bases between them. The germline V gene has CDR1 DFQATT and CDR2 SNEGSKA (reference sequence). CDR3 nucleotide sequence: TGCAGTGCTGGAGGGGCAGCCTTTCGGCACGAGCAGTTCTTC. This translates into CSAGGAAFRHEQFF.

This chain joins TRBV7-2 and TRBJ1-2; TRBD1 matches at 9 bases. In germline, CDR1 is SGHTA, CDR2 FQGNSA. The junction had 8 bases not matched to a gene; V was cut back by 2 bases and J by 7 bases. There are 15 residues in the CDR3. CDR3 in DNA: TGTGCCAGCAGCTTATCCCGGGACAGGGTTGGTGGCTACACCTTC. Amino acids: CASSLSRDRVGGYTF.

The chain joins TRBV6-2 or TRBV6-3 to TRBJ1-2, with 7 bases matching TRBD1. J was trimmed by 10 bases and V by 6 bases; bases with no gene match: 8. Germline CDR1 reads MNHEY; CDR2 reads SVGEGT. The CDR3 is made up of 12 amino acids. This CDR3 is CASSRGTELYTF. The CDR3 nucleotides read TGTGCCAGCAGCCGCGGGACAGAGCTCTACACCTTC.

The chain is built from TRBV7-3 and TRBJ2-2; D ambiguous. Per the germline V gene, CDR1 is SGHTA and CDR2 is FQGTGA. The CDR3 is made up of 13 amino acids. Between the trimmed V and J ends, which lost 5 bases and 5 bases, there was a span of 9 bases. The CDR3 here is CASSATGTGELFF. CDR3 coding DNA: TGTGCCAGCAGCGCCACCGGGACCGGGGAGCTGTTTTTT.

This clonotype was observed many times. The gene calls are TRBV7-2 and TRBJ1-5; 10 bases agree with TRBD1. After removal of 5 bases from V and 2 bases from J, the junction contained 3 bases not matched to a gene. This CDR3 has 15 amino acids. The germline gives CDR1 SGHTA, CDR2 FQGNSA. CDR3 amino acids: CASSRDRGGNQPQHF. The DNA of the CDR3 is TGTGCCAGCAGCCGGGACAGGGGTGGCAATCAGCCCCAGCATTTT.

This clonotype was seen repeatedly, ten times or more. The chain employs TRBV7-2 and TRBJ2-7; 9 nucleotides align to TRBD2. Germline V gene sequence: CDR1 SGHTA, CDR2 FQGNSA. The CDR3 runs to 16 residues. The J segment lost 0 bases and the V segment lost 1 base, leaving 4 bases of the junction unmatched. In DNA, the CDR3 is TGTGCCAGCAGCTTAGGGAGTAGCGGGAGCTCCTACGAGCAGTACTTC. Protein product: CASSLGSSGSSYEQYF.

This clonotype was observed at least ten times. The J gene is TRBJ1-6, the V gene TRBV5-6; maybe TRBD1 (6 bases). V lost 4 bases and J lost 9, with 17 bases in between. The length of the CDR3 is 15 residues. Per germline, CDR1 SGHDT and CDR2 YYEEEE. CDR3 amino acids: CASSKGHLEGSPLHF. Written as DNA, the CDR3 is TGTGCCAGCAGCAAGGGACACCTCGAGGGTTCACCCCTCCACTTT.

This clonotype occurred a few times. The chain couples TRBV12-3 or TRBV12-4 to TRBJ2-7; 8 bases agree with TRBD1. V dropped 5 bases and J dropped 0; count of bases not matched to a gene: 6. This CDR3 is built from 15 residues. CDR3 amino acids: CASSPGQASSYEQYF. CDR3 sequence (DNA): TGTGCCAGCAGTCCGGGACAGGCGAGCTCCTACGAGCAGTACTTC.

This clonotype was counted between two and nine times. The rearrangement uses TRBV7-9 and TRBJ2-7, with D hard to call. Germline values: CDR1 SEHNR, CDR2 FQNEAQ (reference sequence). Trimming stripped 7 bases from V and 3 bases from J, with 10 bases between. The CDR3 is made up of 12 amino acids. The CDR3 bases are TGTGCCAGCAACGCACAGAACTACGAGCAGTACTTC. It yields the protein CASNAQNYEQYF.

This clonotype was seen ten or more times. The V call is TRBV6-6, the J call TRBJ1-6; tentatively, D is TRBD1 (5 bases). Between the trimmed V and J ends, which lost 0 bases and 7 bases, there was a span of 7 bases. This CDR3 has 14 amino acids. Germline V gives CDR1 MNHNY, CDR2 SVGAGI (reference sequence). In DNA, the CDR3 is TGTGCCAGCAGTTACTCCCAGGGAAATTCACCCCTCCACTTT. Translating it yields CASSYSQGNSPLHF.

There are many counts of this clonotype. J is TRBJ2-7 and V is TRBV7-9; D is uncertain. V gave up 2 bases and J gave up 3 bases, with 5 bases separating them. The CDR3 covers 12 residues. Germline CDR1 reads SEHNR; CDR2 reads FQNEAQ (reference sequence). CDR3 in DNA: TGTGCCAGCAGCTTAAATGGCTACGAGCAGTACTTC. Its protein product is CASSLNGYEQYF.

This chain connects TRBV5-5 to TRBJ1-2; 7 nucleotides agree with TRBD1. Germline-derived CDR1 and CDR2 are SGHKS and YYEKEE (reference sequence). V shed 3 bases and J 4 bases; nucleotides not matched to a gene: 12. This CDR3 region has 16 residues. CDR3 amino acids: CASSYQTGDAFYGYTF. The CDR3 nucleotides are TGTGCCAGCAGCTACCAAACAGGGGATGCCTTCTATGGCTACACCTTC. Together with reference TRBV5-5 and TRBJ1-2, the CDR3 gives the full variable domain: DAGVTQSPTHLIKTRGQQVTLRCSPISGHKSVSWYQQVLGQGPQFIFQYYEKEERGRGNFPDRFSARQFPNYSSELNVNALLLGDSALYLCASSYQTGDAFYGYTFGSGTRLTVV.

This clonotype turned up a few times. The chain carries TRBV12-3 or TRBV12-4 and TRBJ2-3; D perhaps matches TRBD1 (5 bases). The CDR3 is 13 residues long. Trimming removed 7 bases at V and 1 base at J, with 9 bases between. DNA for the CDR3: TGTGCCAGCAAAGGCAGGGGCACAGATACGCAGTATTTT. Amino acids: CASKGRGTDTQYF.

This clonotype was found a few times. The chain couples TRBV20-1 to TRBJ2-7; TRBD1 aligns across 9 bases. The CDR3 contains 13 residues. The V and J ends lost 2 bases and 3 bases, in that order; junction bases with no gene match: 2. Germline V CDR1 and CDR2: DFQATT, SNEGSKA (reference sequence). The CDR3: CSARPTGGYEQYF. The CDR3 DNA sequence: TGCAGTGCTAGACCGACAGGGGGCTACGAGCAGTACTTC.

This clonotype was found many times. The rearrangement joins TRBV29-1 to TRBJ2-2; 10 bases align to TRBD1. The CDR3 has 16 residues. J lost 7 bases, V lost 1 base, and 9 bases had no gene match. CDR1 is SQVTM and CDR2 is ANQGSEA in the germline V gene. The chain's CDR3 is CSVEGWTTGGHGELFF. The DNA for the CDR3 is TGCAGCGTTGAAGGGTGGACGACAGGGGGCCACGGGGAGCTGTTTTTT.

This clonotype occurred a few times. The rearrangement joins TRBV9 to TRBJ2-7; 8 bases agree with TRBD1. The CDR3 is made up of 16 amino acids. Trimming cost V 5 bases and J 6 bases; bases outside gene matches: 16. From germline, CDR1 is SGDLS and CDR2 YYNGEE. The CDR3: CASSRTTGVALREQYF. The DNA of the CDR3 is TGTGCCAGCAGTCGTACGACAGGGGTAGCCCTTCGCGAGCAGTACTTC.

This rearrangement joins TRBV29-1 to TRBJ2-3, with 10 nucleotides matching TRBD2. The CDR3 totals 15 residues. Germline V gene data show CDR1 as SQVTM and CDR2 as ANQGSEA. The trim removed 3 bases at V and 4 bases at J, leaving 7 bases unmatched. The DNA of the CDR3 is TGCAGCGTTGAGTTGGCTAGCGGGAGCGCAGATACGCAGTATTTT. Its protein is CSVELASGSADTQYF.

This clonotype has at least ten counts. This sequence joins TRBV12-3 or TRBV12-4 and TRBJ1-1; unclear D gene. CDR3 size: 14 residues. The V end lost 6 bases, the J end lost 0 bases, and 11 bases lay between the germline ends. The CDR3 DNA is TGTGCCAGCAGCCAACAGCTTCTGAACACTGAAGCTTTCTTT. This codes for CASSQQLLNTEAFF.

This clonotype was counted at least ten times. This chain joins TRBV28 and TRBJ2-7; no clear D gene. V dropped 7 bases and J dropped 3 bases, with 16 bases sitting between them. Germline values: CDR1 MDHEN, CDR2 SYDVKM. This CDR3 has 14 amino acids. CDR3 DNA: TGTGCCAGCAATAGTGCCTTGGTCCTCTACGAGCAGTACTTC. Protein: CASNSALVLYEQYF.

The chain employs TRBV7-3 and TRBJ2-3; D perhaps matches TRBD2 (5 bases). From germline, CDR1 is SGHTA and CDR2 FQGTGA. The CDR3 is made up of 14 amino acids. Trimming took off 4 bases at V and 6 bases at J, with 14 bases between the two ends. The CDR3 sequence: CASSSRLNGDTQYF. DNA for the CDR3: TGTGCCAGCAGCTCCAGACTAAACGGGGATACGCAGTATTTT. The full variable domain, rest sourced from reference TRBV7-3 and TRBJ2-3, is GAGVSQTPSNKVTEKGKYVELRCDPISGHTALYWYRQSLGQGPEFLIYFQGTGAADDSGLPNDRFFAVRPEGSVSTLKIQRTERGDSAVYLCASSSRLNGDTQYFGPGTRLTVL.

This clonotype has ten or more counts. The chain joins TRBV7-9 to TRBJ2-5, with D uncertain. V was shortened by 5 bases and J by 2 bases, with 15 bases between the two germline ends. Germline CDR1 is SEHNR and CDR2 is FQNEAQ (reference sequence). The CDR3 is 15 residues long. As DNA, the CDR3 is TGTGCCAGCAGCCCTAGGGCCGCCTTACAAGAGACCCAGTACTTC. Its protein product is CASSPRAALQETQYF.

The chain combines TRBV15 with TRBJ1-4; D unresolved. Germline V gene data show CDR1 as LNHNV and CDR2 as YYDKDF (reference sequence). V was cut by 2 bases and J by 4 bases, with 5 bases left in between. The CDR3 runs 13 residues. The CDR3 here is CATSRPNNEKLFF. In nucleotides, the CDR3 is TGTGCCACCAGCAGACCAAATAATGAAAAACTGTTTTTT.

The chain links TRBV7-9 to TRBJ2-3, with D hard to call. This CDR3 has 11 amino acids. Germline CDR1 and CDR2: SEHNR and FQNEAQ (reference sequence). Between the trimmed V and J ends, which lost 8 bases and 2 bases, there was a span of 5 bases. The CDR3 nucleotides read TGTGCCAGCGGATACACAGATACGCAGTATTTT. As protein: CASGYTDTQYF.

The gene calls are TRBV6-2 or TRBV6-3 and TRBJ2-1; no firm D call. Between the trimmed V and J ends, which lost 6 bases and 8 bases, there was a span of 14 bases. The germline V gene encodes CDR1 MNHEY and CDR2 SVGEGT. The CDR3 extends over 13 amino acids. CDR3 residues: CASRRGSSHEQFF. CDR3 in DNA: TGTGCCAGCAGGCGAGGTTCTTCCCATGAGCAGTTCTTC.

The chain carries TRBV29-1 and TRBJ2-2; 9 nucleotides match TRBD1. CDR1 is SQVTM and CDR2 is ANQGSEA in the germline V gene. The length of the CDR3 is 16 residues. The J segment lost 4 bases and the V segment lost 8 bases, leaving 14 bases of the junction unmatched. The CDR3 DNA follows: TGCAGCACATTCGCCGGGACAGGGACCTCCACCGGGGAGCTGTTTTTT. This translates into CSTFAGTGTSTGELFF.

The chain uses TRBV28 and TRBJ2-7; TRBD1 matches at 7 bases. The V gene's germline CDR1 is MDHEN and CDR2 SYDVKM. The ends lost 8 bases at V and 2 bases at J; junction bases unmatched: 12. The CDR3 loop spans 15 amino acids. The CDR3 loop is CASPPPGGSPYEQYF. The DNA for the CDR3 is TGTGCCAGCCCGCCCCCAGGGGGTTCCCCCTACGAGCAGTACTTC.

This clonotype was seen ten or more times. The chain recombines TRBV6-2 or TRBV6-3 with TRBJ1-5; TRBD1 matches 8 bases. This CDR3 is 16 amino acids long. Germline CDR1 is MNHEY and CDR2 is SVGEGT. V shed 6 bases and J 5 bases; nucleotides not matched to a gene: 12. The CDR3 nucleotides are TGTGCCAGCAGCCCCCGAGGGTGGACAGGGTATCAGCCCCAGCATTTT. This codes for CASSPRGWTGYQPQHF.

The J gene is TRBJ1-6, the V gene TRBV6-5; D gene uncertain. The CDR3 runs 12 residues. Trimming took 5 bases from V and 4 from J, leaving 3 bases between them. Germline CDR1 reads MNHEY; CDR2 reads SVGAGI. CDR3 DNA sequence: TGTGCCAGCAGTGGGTATAATTCACCCCTCCACTTT. Encoded protein: CASSGYNSPLHF.

In this sample, this clonotype turned up a few times. The CDR3 protein is CASGASGGANNQPQHF. CDR3 nucleotides: TGTGCTAGTGGAGCCTCAGGGGGGGCTAACAATCAGCCCCAGCATTTT. The chain employs TRBV12-5 and TRBJ1-5; 7 positions match TRBD1. The CDR3 consists of 16 residues. The germline V gene encodes CDR1 LGHNT and CDR2 FRNRAP. J was trimmed by 3 bases and V by 6 bases; bases with no gene match: 11.